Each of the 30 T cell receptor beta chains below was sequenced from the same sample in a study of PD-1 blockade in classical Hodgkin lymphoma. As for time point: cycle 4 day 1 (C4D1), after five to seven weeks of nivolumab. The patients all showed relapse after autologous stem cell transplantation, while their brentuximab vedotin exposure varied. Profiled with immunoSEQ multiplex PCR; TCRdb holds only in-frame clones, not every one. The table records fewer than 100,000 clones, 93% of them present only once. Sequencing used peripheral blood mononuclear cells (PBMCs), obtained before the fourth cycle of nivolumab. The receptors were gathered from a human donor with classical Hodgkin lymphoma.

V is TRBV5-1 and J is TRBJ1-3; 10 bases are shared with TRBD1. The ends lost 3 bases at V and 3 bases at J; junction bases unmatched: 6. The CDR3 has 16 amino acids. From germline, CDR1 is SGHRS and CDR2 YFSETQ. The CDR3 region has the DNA TGCGCCAGCAGCTACACCGGGACAGGGGTTGGAAACACCATATATTTT. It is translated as CASSYTGTGVGNTIYF.

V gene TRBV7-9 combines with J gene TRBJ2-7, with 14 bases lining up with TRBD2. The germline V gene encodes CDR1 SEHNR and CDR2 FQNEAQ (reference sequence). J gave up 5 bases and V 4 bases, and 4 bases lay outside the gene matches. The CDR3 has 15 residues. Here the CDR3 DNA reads TGTGCCAGCAGCTCCTGGACTAGCGGGAGGCACGAGCAGTACTTC. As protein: CASSSWTSGRHEQYF.

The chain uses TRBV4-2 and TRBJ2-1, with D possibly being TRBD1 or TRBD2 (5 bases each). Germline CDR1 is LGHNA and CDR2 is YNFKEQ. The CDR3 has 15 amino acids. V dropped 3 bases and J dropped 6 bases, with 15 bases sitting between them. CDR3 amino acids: CASSQGTLEGNEQFF. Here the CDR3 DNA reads TGTGCCAGCAGCCAGGGGACCCTAGAGGGCAATGAGCAGTTCTTC.

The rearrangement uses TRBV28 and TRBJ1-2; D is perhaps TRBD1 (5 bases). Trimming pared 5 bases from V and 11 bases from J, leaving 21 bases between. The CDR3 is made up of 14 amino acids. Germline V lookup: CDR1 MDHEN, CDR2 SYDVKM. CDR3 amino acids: CASSADSPGGGYTF. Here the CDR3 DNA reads TGTGCCAGCAGTGCCGACAGCCCGGGGGGGGGTTACACCTTC.

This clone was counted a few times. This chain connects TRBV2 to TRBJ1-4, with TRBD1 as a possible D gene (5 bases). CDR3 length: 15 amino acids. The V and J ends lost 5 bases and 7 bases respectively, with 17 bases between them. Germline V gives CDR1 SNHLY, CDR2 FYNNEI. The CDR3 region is CASSPIGGLGEKLFF. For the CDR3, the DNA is TGTGCCAGCAGTCCAATCGGGGGTTTGGGTGAAAAACTGTTTTTT.

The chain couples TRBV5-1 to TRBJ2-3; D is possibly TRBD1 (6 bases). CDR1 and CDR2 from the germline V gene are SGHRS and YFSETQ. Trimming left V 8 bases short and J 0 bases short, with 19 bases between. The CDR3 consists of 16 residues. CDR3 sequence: CASSSTGYASTDTQYF. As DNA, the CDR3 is TGCGCCAGTTCATCTACAGGGTATGCTAGCACAGATACGCAGTATTTT. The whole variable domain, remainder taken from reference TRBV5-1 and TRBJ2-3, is KAGVTQTPRYLIKTRGQQVTLSCSPISGHRSVSWYQQTPGQGLQFLFEYFSETQRNKGNFPGRFSGRQFSNSRSEMNVSTLELGDSALYLCASSSTGYASTDTQYFGPGTRLTVL.

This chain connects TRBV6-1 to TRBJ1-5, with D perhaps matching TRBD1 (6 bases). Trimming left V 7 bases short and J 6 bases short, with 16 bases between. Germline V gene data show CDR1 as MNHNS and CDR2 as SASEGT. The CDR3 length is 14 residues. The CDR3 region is CASTYQQGAQPQHF. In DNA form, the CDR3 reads TGTGCCAGCACCTACCAACAGGGAGCTCAGCCCCAGCATTTT.

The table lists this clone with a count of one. CDR3 amino acids: CASSLGRGSGNTIYF. CDR3 bases: TGTGCCAGCAGCCTAGGCCGGGGCTCTGGAAACACCATATATTTT. The genes are TRBV7-6 and TRBJ1-3; D not certain. The V gene lost 5 bases and the J gene lost 0 bases, with 11 bases spanning the gap. Germline values: CDR1 SGHVS, CDR2 FNYEAQ. This CDR3 region has 15 residues.

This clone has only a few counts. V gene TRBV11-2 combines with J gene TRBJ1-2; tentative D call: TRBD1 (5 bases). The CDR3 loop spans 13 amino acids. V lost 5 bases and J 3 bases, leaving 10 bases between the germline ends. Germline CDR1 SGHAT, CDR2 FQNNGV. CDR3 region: CASSGRDHYGYTF. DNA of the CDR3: TGTGCCAGCAGCGGCCGGGACCACTATGGCTACACCTTC.

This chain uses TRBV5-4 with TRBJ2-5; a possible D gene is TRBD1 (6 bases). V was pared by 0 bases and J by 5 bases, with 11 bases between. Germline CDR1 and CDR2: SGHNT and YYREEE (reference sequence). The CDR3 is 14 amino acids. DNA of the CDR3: TGTGCCAGCAGCTTGGGACAGGTTGGGGAGACCCAGTACTTC. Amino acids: CASSLGQVGETQYF.

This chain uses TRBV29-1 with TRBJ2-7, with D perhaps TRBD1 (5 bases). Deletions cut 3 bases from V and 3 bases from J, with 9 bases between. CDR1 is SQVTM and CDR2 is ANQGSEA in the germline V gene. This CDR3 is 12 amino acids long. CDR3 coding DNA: TGCAGCGTTGACGGGCAGGGCTACGAGCAGTACTTC. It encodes CSVDGQGYEQYF.

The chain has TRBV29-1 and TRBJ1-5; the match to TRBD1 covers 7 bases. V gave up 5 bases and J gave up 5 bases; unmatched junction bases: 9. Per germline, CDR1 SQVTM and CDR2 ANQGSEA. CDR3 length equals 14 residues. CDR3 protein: CSVKTTGLDQPQHF. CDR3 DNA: TGCAGCGTTAAAACGACAGGGTTGGATCAGCCCCAGCATTTT.

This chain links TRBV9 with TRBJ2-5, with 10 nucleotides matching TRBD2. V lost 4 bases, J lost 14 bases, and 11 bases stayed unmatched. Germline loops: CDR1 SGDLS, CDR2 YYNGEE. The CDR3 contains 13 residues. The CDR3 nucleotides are TGTGCCAGCAGCCCTAACAGCGGGAGGGCGAGTTACTTC. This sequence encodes CASSPNSGRASYF.

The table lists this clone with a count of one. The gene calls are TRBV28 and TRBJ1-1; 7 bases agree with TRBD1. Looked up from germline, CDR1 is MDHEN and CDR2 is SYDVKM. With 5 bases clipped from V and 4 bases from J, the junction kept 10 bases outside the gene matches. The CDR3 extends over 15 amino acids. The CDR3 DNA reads TGTGCCAGCAGTACGCCGACAGGGCGAAGCACTGAAGCTTTCTTT. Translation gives CASSTPTGRSTEAFF.

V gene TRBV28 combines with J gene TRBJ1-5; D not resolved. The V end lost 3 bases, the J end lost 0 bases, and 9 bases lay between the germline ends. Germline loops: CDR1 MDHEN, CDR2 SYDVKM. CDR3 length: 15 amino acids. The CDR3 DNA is TGTGCCAGCAGTTTCACGGGGTATAGCAATCAGCCCCAGCATTTT. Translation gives CASSFTGYSNQPQHF.

CDR3 nucleotides: TGTGCCAGCAGCGTAGTAGGGCACCCCGGGGCCTACGAGCAGTACTTC. Protein: CASSVVGHPGAYEQYF. The chain has TRBV9 and TRBJ2-7, with D maybe TRBD2 (5 bases). Germline V gene sequence: CDR1 SGDLS, CDR2 YYNGEE. This CDR3 has 16 residues. V was trimmed by 0 bases and J by 2 bases, leaving 15 bases between them. Supplemented by reference TRBV9 and TRBJ2-7, the full variable domain reads DSGVTQTPKHLITATGQRVTLRCSPRSGDLSVYWYQQSLDQGLQFLIQYYNGEERAKGNILERFSAQQFPDLHSELNLSSLELGDSALYFCASSVVGHPGAYEQYFGPGTRLTVT.

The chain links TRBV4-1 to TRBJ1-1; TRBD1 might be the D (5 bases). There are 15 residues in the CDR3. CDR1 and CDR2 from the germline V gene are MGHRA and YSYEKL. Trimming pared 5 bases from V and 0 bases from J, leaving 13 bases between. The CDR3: CASSTHLTVNTEAFF. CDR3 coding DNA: TGCGCCAGCAGCACCCACCTGACAGTGAACACTGAAGCTTTCTTT.

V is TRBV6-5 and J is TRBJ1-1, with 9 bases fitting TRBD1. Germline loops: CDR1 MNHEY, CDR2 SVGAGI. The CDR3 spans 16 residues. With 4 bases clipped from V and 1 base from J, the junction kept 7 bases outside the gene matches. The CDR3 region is CASSLQGANRNTEAFF. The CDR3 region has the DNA TGTGCCAGCAGTTTACAGGGGGCGAATAGGAACACTGAAGCTTTCTTT.

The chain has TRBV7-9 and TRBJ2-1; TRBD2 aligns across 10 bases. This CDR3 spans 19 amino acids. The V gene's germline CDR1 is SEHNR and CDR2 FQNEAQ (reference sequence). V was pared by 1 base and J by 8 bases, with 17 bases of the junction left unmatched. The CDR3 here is CASSLVRVWASGRNDEQFF. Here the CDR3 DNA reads TGTGCCAGCAGCTTAGTCCGGGTGTGGGCTAGCGGGAGAAACGATGAGCAGTTCTTC.

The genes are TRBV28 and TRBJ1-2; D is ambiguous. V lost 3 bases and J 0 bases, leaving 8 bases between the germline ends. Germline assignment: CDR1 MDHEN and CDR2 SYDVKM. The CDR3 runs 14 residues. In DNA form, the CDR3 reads TGTGCCAGCAGTTTTACGGGTTCTAACTATGGCTACACCTTC. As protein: CASSFTGSNYGYTF.

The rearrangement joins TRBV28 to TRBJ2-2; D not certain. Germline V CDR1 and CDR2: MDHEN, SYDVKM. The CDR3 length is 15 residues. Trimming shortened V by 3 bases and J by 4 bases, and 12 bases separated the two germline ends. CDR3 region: CASSLELLSTGELFF. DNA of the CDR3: TGTGCCAGCAGTTTGGAGCTCTTGAGCACCGGGGAGCTGTTTTTT.

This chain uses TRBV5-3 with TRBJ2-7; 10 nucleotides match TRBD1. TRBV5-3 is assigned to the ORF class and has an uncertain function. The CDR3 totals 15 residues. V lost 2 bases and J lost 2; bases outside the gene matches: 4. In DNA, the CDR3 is TGTGCCAGAAGCTTCCGGGACAGGGGTCCCTACGAGCAGTACTTC. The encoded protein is CARSFRDRGPYEQYF.

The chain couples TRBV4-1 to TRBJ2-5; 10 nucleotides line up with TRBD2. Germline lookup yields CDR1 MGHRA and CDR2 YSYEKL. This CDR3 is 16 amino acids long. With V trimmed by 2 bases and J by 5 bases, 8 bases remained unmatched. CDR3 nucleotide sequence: TGCGCCAGCAGCCAACCGAGAGCGGGAGGGAGGGAGACCCAGTACTTC. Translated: CASSQPRAGGRETQYF.

CDR3 sequence reads: CASSLRRGGAGTDTQYF. In DNA form, the CDR3 reads TGTGCCAGCAGTTTAAGGAGAGGGGGCGCGGGAACAGATACGCAGTATTTT. The V gene is TRBV28, the J gene TRBJ2-3, with TRBD1 as a possible D gene (7 bases). Germline values: CDR1 MDHEN, CDR2 SYDVKM. V lost 2 bases and J lost 3, with 18 bases in between. This CDR3 has 17 amino acids.

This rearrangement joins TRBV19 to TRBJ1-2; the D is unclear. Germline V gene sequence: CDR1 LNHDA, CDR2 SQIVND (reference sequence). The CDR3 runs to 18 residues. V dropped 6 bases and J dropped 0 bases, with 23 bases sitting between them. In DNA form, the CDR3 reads TGTGCCAGTAGCCAAAGGCGTCGCCCTCCCCAAACTAACTATGGCTACACCTTC. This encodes CASSQRRRPPQTNYGYTF.

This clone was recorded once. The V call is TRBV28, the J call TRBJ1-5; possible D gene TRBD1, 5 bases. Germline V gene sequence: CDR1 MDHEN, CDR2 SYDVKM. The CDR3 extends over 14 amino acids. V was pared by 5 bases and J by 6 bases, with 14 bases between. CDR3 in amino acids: CASSTPRVAQPQHF. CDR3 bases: TGTGCCAGCAGTACCCCCAGGGTTGCTCAGCCCCAGCATTTT.

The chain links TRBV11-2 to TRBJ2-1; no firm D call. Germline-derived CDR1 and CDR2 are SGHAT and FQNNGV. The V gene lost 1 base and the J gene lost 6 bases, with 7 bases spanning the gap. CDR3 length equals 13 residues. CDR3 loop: CASSLVSGNEQFF. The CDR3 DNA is TGTGCCAGCAGCTTAGTTTCGGGCAATGAGCAGTTCTTC.

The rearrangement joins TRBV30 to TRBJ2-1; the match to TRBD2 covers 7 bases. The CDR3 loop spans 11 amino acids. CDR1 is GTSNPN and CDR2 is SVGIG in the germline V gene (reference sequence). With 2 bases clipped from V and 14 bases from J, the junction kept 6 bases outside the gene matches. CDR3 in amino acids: CAWSPGLVKFF. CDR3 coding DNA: TGTGCCTGGAGTCCAGGACTAGTTAAGTTCTTC.

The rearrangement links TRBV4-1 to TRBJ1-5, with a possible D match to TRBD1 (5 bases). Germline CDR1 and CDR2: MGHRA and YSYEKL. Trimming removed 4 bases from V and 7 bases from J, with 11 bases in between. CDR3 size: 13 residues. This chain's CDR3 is CASSPRQGQPQHF. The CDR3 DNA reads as TGCGCCAGCAGCCCACGGCAGGGACAGCCCCAGCATTTT.

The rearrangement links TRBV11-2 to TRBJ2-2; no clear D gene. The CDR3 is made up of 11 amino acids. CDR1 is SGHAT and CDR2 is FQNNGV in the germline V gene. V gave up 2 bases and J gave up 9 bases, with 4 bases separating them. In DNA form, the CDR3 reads TGTGCCAGCAGCTTATGGCGGGAGCTGTTTTTT. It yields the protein CASSLWRELFF.